This is a list of T cell receptor beta chains from one sample in a study of cytomegalovirus exposure and HLA in healthy donors. The method was immunoSEQ multiplex PCR; TCRdb's version includes in-frame clones alone and lacks a portion of them. This repertoire shows 150,000 to 200,000 clones, roughly three quarters found once; its top ten account for approximately 4.6%. The sample comprised PBMCs. These receptors were taken from a man aged 18 to 29 in good health and CMV-seropositive. Each CDR3 is given with its conserved first and last residue. The D gene is left open where the match is weak. Clone size appears in some rows only: once, few, many, or a class for an expanded clone.

D,V,size,J,DNA,CDR3
.,TRBV7-9,.,TRBJ1-1,TGTGCCAGCAGCTTAGGGGGGGGTGAAGCTTTCTTT,CASSLGGGEAFF
.,TRBV2,.,TRBJ1-1,TGTGCCAGCAGTAACAGGGTGACTGAAGCTTTCTTT,CASSNRVTEAFF
.,TRBV27,.,TRBJ2-5,TGTGCCAGCAGTTTATTCACTAGCCCCCAAGAGACCCAGTACTTC,CASSLFTSPQETQYF
.,TRBV4-1,.,TRBJ1-1,TGCGCCAGCGCTCTGGGGGGGGACACTGAAGCTTTCTTT,CASALGGDTEAFF
.,TRBV6-1,.,TRBJ1-5,TGTGCCAGCTGGCAGTCCACGTATCAGCCCCAGCATTTT,CASWQSTYQPQHF
TRBD2,TRBV4-2,.,TRBJ2-5,TGTGCCAGCAGTCGGACTAGCGGGGGGGCAGTAGTCGGGGAGACCCAGTACTTC,CASSRTSGGAVVGETQYF
.,TRBV6-6,few,TRBJ1-1,TGTGCCAGCAGGTCGGGAGAGAACACTGAAGCTTTCTTT,CASRSGENTEAFF
TRBD1,TRBV2,few,TRBJ1-5,TGTGCCAGCAGTGTTGAGACAGGGGGAGGTCAGCCCCAGCATTTT,CASSVETGGGQPQHF
.,TRBV29-1,.,TRBJ1-1,TGCAGCACGCAACAGGCCTTGGGCACTGAAGCTTTCTTT,CSTQQALGTEAFF
TRBD1,TRBV7-2,few,TRBJ1-6,TGTGCCAGCAGCTTCAAGGGACAGGTTAATTCACCCCTCCACTTT,CASSFKGQVNSPLHF
TRBD2,TRBV18,few,TRBJ2-1,TGTGCCAGCTCACGGGCTAGCGGGCAATTGTCGGGTGAGCAGTTCTTC,CASSRASGQLSGEQFF
.,TRBV5-1,.,TRBJ2-1,TGCGCCAGCAGCTCGACGGGACAAAAGAATGAGCAGTTCTTC,CASSSTGQKNEQFF
TRBD2,TRBV5-1,.,TRBJ2-5,TGCGCCAGCAGCTCCGGACTAGCGCCTTACCAAGAGACCCAGTACTTC,CASSSGLAPYQETQYF
.,TRBV19,few,TRBJ1-1,TGTGCCAGTATCGAGGGGCAGGGAGGGGAAGACACTGAAGCTTTCTTT,CASIEGQGGEDTEAFF
.,TRBV5-1,few,TRBJ1-1,TGCGCCAGCAGCTTGGAGGCAGCCGGGGGGACTGAAGCTTTCTTT,CASSLEAAGGTEAFF
.,TRBV5-8,.,TRBJ2-3,TGTGCCAGCAGCTTACAGGGTACTAGCACAGATACGCAGTATTTT,CASSLQGTSTDTQYF